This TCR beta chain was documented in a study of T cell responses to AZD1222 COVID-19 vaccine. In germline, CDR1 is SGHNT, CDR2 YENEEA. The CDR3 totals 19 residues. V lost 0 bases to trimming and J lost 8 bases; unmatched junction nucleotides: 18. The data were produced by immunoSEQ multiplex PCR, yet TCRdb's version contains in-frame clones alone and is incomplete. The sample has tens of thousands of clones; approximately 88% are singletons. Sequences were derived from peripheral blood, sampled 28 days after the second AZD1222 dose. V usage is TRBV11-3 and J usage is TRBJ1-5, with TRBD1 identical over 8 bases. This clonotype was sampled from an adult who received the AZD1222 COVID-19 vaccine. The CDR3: CASSLDDRGGHVNGEPQHF. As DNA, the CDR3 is TGTGCCAGCAGCTTAGACGACAGGGGCGGGCATGTGAATGGGGAGCCCCAGCATTTT.